Listed here is a single TCR beta chain. This entry is derived from a study of T cell changes during pregnancy in multiple sclerosis. Measured with immunoSEQ multiplex PCR; TCRdb has only the in-frame clones, and not every one. This table has tens of thousands of clones, roughly 92% appearing once. Trimming cost V 1 base and J 0 bases; bases outside gene matches: 9. Germline CDR1 and CDR2: LGHNA and YNFKEQ. The CDR3 spans 18 residues. This rearrangement joins TRBV4-2 to TRBJ2-1, with 7 bases matching TRBD2. The receptor comes from a female donor with multiple sclerosis, enrolled in a pregnancy study. The source was CD4+ T cells from peripheral blood mononuclear cells, collected in the third trimester of pregnancy. The CDR3 DNA reads TGTGCCAGCAGCCAAGTTTCGGGGAGGGTGAGCTCCTACAATGAGCAGTTCTTC. It is translated as CASSQVSGRVSSYNEQFF.